This TCR beta chain was profiled in a study of CD8 T cells in ankylosing spondylitis. Findings and limits, study-wide: Reactive arthritis synovial fluid and blood previously showed some of these motif variants.

One entry per CDR3 protein results from TCRdb running MiXCR on the 5' RACE reads. The sample consists of a few hundred thousand distinct CDR3 sequences, roughly a tenth of them appearing once. With 1 base clipped from V and 5 bases from J, the junction kept 6 bases outside the gene matches. The CDR3 runs 16 residues. Germline CDR1 and CDR2: KGHDR and SFDVKD. This clonotype was detected many times. Its antigen is undetermined. V and J are TRBV24-1 and TRBJ2-1, with 8 bases fitting TRBD2. This sequence originates from a male donor with ankylosing spondylitis or in good health (not recorded which). Sequences were obtained from blood, either unsorted or a sorted T cell fraction (not recorded which). CDR3 residues: CATSDLSGSHNNEQFF. CDR3 sequence (DNA): TGTGCCACCAGTGATTTAAGCGGGAGCCACAACAATGAGCAGTTCTTC.